This entry is about one T cell receptor beta chain. Its antigen is not known. The entry originates in a study of cytomegalovirus exposure and HLA in healthy donors. Germline CDR1 and CDR2: MNHNY and SVGAGI (reference sequence). The V end lost 8 bases, the J end lost 0 bases, and 6 bases lay between the germline ends. This CDR3 is built from 12 residues. The PCR ran on 60 Vbeta and 13 Jbeta primers. Sequencing used immunoSEQ multiplex PCR; TCRdb keeps in-frame clones, though not all of them. The sample holds a few hundred thousand clones, about 83% seen once. General study findings and limits: Overall, around 150 TCR beta chains were annotated as cytomegalovirus-associated. Per a prior analysis, the majority of TCR beta V segments were productive roughly 90% or roughly 30% of the time. Presence/absence comparisons presumed near-even sequencing depth among donors. HLA restriction was apparent for most CMV-associated TCR beta chains in a later analysis.

The chain recombines TRBV6-6 with TRBJ2-3; D is ambiguous. Material: PBMCs. The TCR sequence derives from a man aged 35-49 years in good health and CMV-seronegative. The CDR3 DNA sequence: TGTGCCAGCGCGTGGAGCACAGATACGCAGTATTTT. Amino acid sequence: CASAWSTDTQYF.